Following are 24 T cell receptor beta chains from one sample sequenced in a study of CD8 T cells in ankylosing spondylitis. Via MiXCR, TCRdb re-called the 5' RACE reads, giving one row per CDR3 protein. The sample shows just over 150,000 distinct CDR3 sequences, about 18% of them seen only once. The sample consisted of blood, either unsorted or a sorted T cell fraction (not recorded which). Source of these receptors: a male donor with ankylosing spondylitis or in good health (not recorded which).

This clonotype appeared a few times. This chain links TRBV29-1 with TRBJ2-5; D perhaps matches TRBD1 (5 bases). This CDR3 is 15 amino acids long. Germline values: CDR1 SQVTM, CDR2 ANQGSEA. Trimming pared 5 bases from V and 5 bases from J, leaving 21 bases between. The CDR3 protein is CSVLLAGRSAETQYF. The CDR3 DNA reads as TGCAGCGTTCTTTTGGCAGGGCGGTCGGCGGAGACCCAGTACTTC.

At least ten counts were recorded for this clonotype. One end of the junction does not line up with germline, which may come from a read error. V and J are TRBV12-3 or TRBV12-4 and TRBJ1-6; 7 nucleotides match TRBD1. This CDR3 has 16 amino acids. The CDR3: CATSPSGGAQGSPLHF. In nucleotides, the CDR3 is TGTGCCACCAGTCCCTCAGGGGGGGCGCAGGGTTCACCCCTCCACTTT.

In its sample, this clonotype was seen many times. The chain is built from TRBV20-1 and TRBJ2-2; 7 bases agree with TRBD2. V dropped 3 bases and J dropped 3; count of bases not matched to a gene: 7. The germline CDR1 and CDR2 sequences are DFQATT and SNEGSKA (reference sequence). CDR3 length equals 15 residues. CDR3 residues: CSARALGRDTGELFF. The CDR3, as DNA: TGCAGTGCTAGGGCCTTGGGGAGGGACACCGGGGAGCTGTTTTTT.

This clonotype was observed a single time. CDR3 bases: TGTGCCATCGGCGACAATGAGCAGTTCTTC. Its translation: CAIGDNEQFF. The V and J genes are TRBV10-3 and TRBJ2-1; D gene ambiguous. Germline loops: CDR1 ENHRY, CDR2 SYGVKD. Trimming cost V 8 bases and J 5 bases, with 4 bases left between them. The CDR3 covers 10 residues.

This clonotype turned up a few times. The rearrangement joins TRBV4-2 to TRBJ2-5, with TRBD2 matching over 8 bases. V lost 2 bases and J lost 5; bases outside the gene matches: 10. The CDR3 is 16 amino acids. The V gene's germline CDR1 is LGHNA and CDR2 YNFKEQ. This CDR3 reads CASSQSRSGSGETQYF. The DNA of the CDR3 is TGTGCCAGCAGCCAATCCCGGAGCGGGAGCGGGGAGACCCAGTACTTC.

V usage is TRBV2 and J usage is TRBJ2-5; TRBD1 or TRBD2 may be the D gene (5 bases each). The V end lost 2 bases, the J end lost 8 bases, and 18 bases lay between the germline ends. The CDR3 totals 15 residues. Germline CDR1 is SNHLY and CDR2 is FYNNEI. The CDR3 DNA is TGTGCCAGCAGTGAAAGCTCGGGGCGAGTTTCCACCCAGTACTTC. Translation: CASSESSGRVSTQYF.

Ten or more counts support this clonotype. The chain employs TRBV5-1 and TRBJ1-1, with D perhaps TRBD1 (5 bases). The V and J ends lost 3 bases and 5 bases respectively, with 17 bases between them. CDR3 size: 15 residues. Germline V gene lookup returns CDR1 SGHRS and CDR2 YFSETQ. The CDR3 region is CASSWGDRSETEAFF. The CDR3 nucleotides are TGCGCCAGCAGCTGGGGGGACCGGTCCGAAACTGAAGCTTTCTTT.

This clonotype was picked up many times. This chain uses TRBV19 with TRBJ2-1, with D tentatively TRBD2 (6 bases). Germline CDR1 reads LNHDA; CDR2 reads SQIVND (reference sequence). V lost 5 bases to trimming and J lost 7 bases, with 12 bases between them. The CDR3 runs 13 residues. In DNA, the CDR3 is TGTGCCAGTAGTGCCCGACTAGTTAATGAGCAGTTCTTC. Protein sequence: CASSARLVNEQFF.

The chain couples TRBV15 to TRBJ2-1; D is unclear. V was clipped by 0 bases and J by 0 bases, with 12 bases between them. Germline CDR1 LNHNV, CDR2 YYDKDF (reference sequence). CDR3 size: 17 residues. CDR3 loop: CATSRDKYGRSYNEQFF. CDR3 nucleotide sequence: TGTGCCACCAGCAGAGATAAATACGGACGCTCCTACAATGAGCAGTTCTTC. Full variable domain (missing parts from reference TRBV15 and TRBJ2-1): DAMVIQNPRYQVTQFGKPVTLSCSQTLNHNVMYWYQQKSSQAPKLLFHYYDKDFNNEADTPDNFQSRRPNTSFCFLDIRSPGLGDTAMYLCATSRDKYGRSYNEQFFGPGTRLTVL.

The table lists this clonotype with many counts. The CDR3 spells CSAQPAGRTRVPNTEAFF. In DNA form, the CDR3 reads TGCAGTGCTCAACCGGCGGGGAGGACGAGGGTCCCGAACACTGAAGCTTTCTTT. The V gene is TRBV20-1, the J gene TRBJ1-1; unclear D gene. The germline V gene encodes CDR1 DFQATT and CDR2 SNEGSKA (reference sequence). The length of the CDR3 is 18 residues. Deletions cut 5 bases from V and 1 base from J, with 26 bases between.

This clonotype occurred many times. The J gene is TRBJ1-5, the V gene TRBV24-1; TRBD1 agrees at 7 bases. The CDR3 contains 13 residues. V dropped 5 bases and J dropped 4; count of bases not matched to a gene: 1. Germline V CDR1 and CDR2: KGHDR, SFDVKD. In DNA, the CDR3 is TGTGCCACCAGTGCAGGGGGAAATCAGCCCCAGCATTTT. Translating gives CATSAGGNQPQHF.

The CDR3 here is CASSLGRARRNEQFF. Here the CDR3 DNA reads TGTGCCAGCAGCTTAGGGAGGGCTAGGCGGAATGAGCAGTTCTTC. The J gene is TRBJ2-1, the V gene TRBV11-2, with D perhaps TRBD2 (6 bases). The CDR3 is made up of 15 amino acids. Trimming removed 1 base from V and 7 bases from J, with 14 bases in between. CDR1 is SGHAT, CDR2 FQNNGV, per germline.

This clonotype was counted many times. This chain's CDR3 is CASSLLRADTEAFF. CDR3 DNA: TGCGCCAGCAGCTTGCTCCGAGCCGACACTGAAGCTTTCTTT. The chain couples TRBV5-1 to TRBJ1-1, with D hard to call. This CDR3 region has 14 residues. CDR1 SGHRS and CDR2 YFSETQ come from the germline V gene. Trimming took 1 base from V and 3 from J, leaving 10 bases between them.

This clonotype has a count of ten or more. The V gene is TRBV28, the J gene TRBJ1-5; D unresolved. CDR1 and CDR2 from the germline V gene are MDHEN and SYDVKM. The CDR3 has 15 amino acids. Trimming stripped 8 bases from V and 0 bases from J, with 14 bases between. CDR3 in DNA: TGTGCCAGCCGACGGGCAACTTATAGCAATCAGCCCCAGCATTTT. This translates into CASRRATYSNQPQHF.

This clonotype was observed at least ten times. The CDR3 is CSAQAGTGFGYTF. The CDR3 nucleotides are TGCAGCGCCCAAGCCGGGACAGGGTTTGGCTACACCTTC. J is TRBJ1-2 and V is TRBV29-1, with TRBD1 identical over 9 bases. The CDR3 contains 13 residues. The V gene end was trimmed by 7 bases and the J gene end by 7 bases; junction bases not matched to a gene: 10. Germline CDR1 and CDR2: SQVTM and ANQGSEA.

The genes are TRBV3-1 and TRBJ1-2; TRBD1 might be the D (6 bases). Germline V gene lookup returns CDR1 LGHDT and CDR2 YNNKEL (reference sequence). With 0 bases removed from V and 6 bases from J, the gap between germline ends came to 11 bases. The CDR3 contains 14 residues. The CDR3 sequence is CASSQDRDTHGYTF. The CDR3 bases are TGTGCCAGCAGCCAAGATAGGGACACCCATGGCTACACCTTC.

The chain employs TRBV30 and TRBJ2-2; 8 nucleotides align to TRBD1. The CDR3 is 14 amino acids. CDR1 is GTSNPN, CDR2 SVGIG, per germline (reference sequence). The trim removed 1 base at V and 7 bases at J, leaving 5 bases unmatched. CDR3: CAWSARGLGGELFF. The CDR3 DNA is TGTGCCTGGAGTGCCAGGGGGCTAGGCGGGGAGCTGTTTTTT.

The rearrangement joins TRBV2 to TRBJ1-2; D is unclear. The germline V gene encodes CDR1 SNHLY and CDR2 FYNNEI. The CDR3 extends over 11 amino acids. V lost 11 bases and J 10 bases, leaving 17 bases between the germline ends. CDR3 residues: CAGSRLVVYTF. The CDR3 bases are TGTGCCGGTAGTAGGTTGGTCGTCTACACCTTC.

The rearrangement joins TRBV5-1 to TRBJ1-1; 8 bases are shared with TRBD1. From germline, CDR1 is SGHRS and CDR2 YFSETQ. This CDR3 has 14 amino acids. V shed 5 bases, J shed 7 bases, and the junction held 10 bases outside the gene matches. This chain's CDR3 is CASRAGQGVSEAFF. In DNA form, the CDR3 reads TGCGCCAGCAGGGCTGGACAGGGCGTCAGTGAAGCTTTCTTT. The variable domain in full, with the rest retrieved from reference TRBV5-1 and TRBJ1-1, is KAGVTQTPRYLIKTRGQQVTLSCSPISGHRSVSWYQQTPGQGLQFLFEYFSETQRNKGNFPGRFSGRQFSNSRSEMNVSTLELGDSALYLCASRAGQGVSEAFFGQGTRLTVV.

The chain uses TRBV28 and TRBJ2-4; a weak D match, TRBD2 (7 bases). CDR1 is MDHEN, CDR2 SYDVKM, per germline. V gave up 6 bases and J gave up 7 bases, with 13 bases separating them. This CDR3 is 13 amino acids long. CDR3 sequence reads: CASRHKGGNIQYF. In DNA form, the CDR3 reads TGTGCCAGCAGACACAAGGGGGGGAACATTCAGTACTTC.

This clonotype was recorded many times. The V gene is TRBV10-3, the J gene TRBJ1-1; possible D gene TRBD1, 6 bases. This CDR3 spans 14 amino acids. Trimming pared 6 bases from V and 5 bases from J, leaving 16 bases between. Germline V gives CDR1 ENHRY, CDR2 SYGVKD. The CDR3 reads CAIRDSSGRTEAFF. CDR3 bases: TGTGCCATCAGGGACAGCTCCGGGAGGACTGAAGCTTTCTTT.

This clonotype was detected ten times or more. The gene calls are TRBV5-1 and TRBJ2-2; TRBD1 matches at 9 bases. The ends lost 4 bases at V and 3 bases at J; junction bases unmatched: 4. CDR3 length: 15 residues. CDR1 and CDR2 (germline): SGHRS, YFSETQ. The CDR3 DNA is TGCGCCAGCAGCCCGAGGACAGGGGACACCGGGGAGCTGTTTTTT. Its protein product is CASSPRTGDTGELFF.

The chain joins TRBV10-3 to TRBJ2-5; 7 nucleotides agree with TRBD1. From germline, CDR1 is ENHRY and CDR2 SYGVKD. This CDR3 has 12 residues. Trimming cost V 7 bases and J 3 bases; bases outside gene matches: 2. For the CDR3, the DNA is TGTGCCATCAAAGGGACAGAAGAGACCCAGTACTTC. It specifies CAIKGTEETQYF.

This clonotype was detected only a few times. The V call is TRBV11-2, the J call TRBJ2-3, with D possibly being TRBD2 (6 bases). The CDR3 runs to 17 residues. The germline CDR1 and CDR2 sequences are SGHAT and FQNNGV. Trimming removed 4 bases at V and 2 bases at J, with 19 bases between. CDR3 amino acids: CASSSPVSGHTTDTQYF. CDR3 DNA sequence: TGTGCCAGCAGCTCCCCGGTTAGCGGACACACCACAGATACGCAGTATTTT.